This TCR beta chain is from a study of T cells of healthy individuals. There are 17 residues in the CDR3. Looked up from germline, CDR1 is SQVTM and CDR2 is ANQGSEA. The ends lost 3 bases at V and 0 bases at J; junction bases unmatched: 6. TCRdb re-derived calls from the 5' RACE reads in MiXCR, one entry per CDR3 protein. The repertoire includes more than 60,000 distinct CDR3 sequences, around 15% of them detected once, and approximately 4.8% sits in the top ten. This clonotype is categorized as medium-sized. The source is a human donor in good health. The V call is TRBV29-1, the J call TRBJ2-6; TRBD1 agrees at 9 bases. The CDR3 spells CSVDTGGKFSGANVLTF. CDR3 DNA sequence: TGCAGCGTTGATACAGGGGGCAAATTCTCTGGGGCCAACGTCCTGACTTTC.